This T cell receptor beta chain stems from a study of shared clonotypes between healthy human individuals. Genomic DNA of each subset was evenly split across several immunoSEQ plates. Profiling relied on immunoSEQ multiplex PCR, and the TCRdb table lists in-frame clones only, not all of them. The sample records 1 million to 1.2 million clones, 70% to 80% being singletons. CDR1 and CDR2 from the germline V gene are SNHLY and FYNNEI. V was shortened by 6 bases and J by 8 bases, with 10 bases between the two germline ends. This CDR3 region has 12 residues. This clone was picked up one time. The sequencing input was memory CD4+ T cells from PBMCs. Subset noted: CD45RA-negative fraction. The receptor's source is a man between 18 and 35 years old in good health. Some clones in this sample may be carry-over from other donors' samples. J is TRBJ1-4 and V is TRBV2; D ambiguous. The CDR3 sequence is CASRGLREKLFF. DNA of the CDR3: TGTGCCAGCAGGGGTCTGCGGGAAAAACTGTTTTTT.